One sample yielded the 19 T cell receptor beta chains listed below, sequenced in a study of blood T cells in healthy people across ages. For the second PCR, which ran for roughly 6 to 12 cycles, a sample-barcoded 5' primer and a J-beta primer mix were used. MiXCR was run by TCRdb on the 5' RACE reads, yielding one entry per CDR3 protein. The profile shows about 730,000 distinct CDR3 sequences, 43% of them singletons. The sample comprised blood. These receptors were collected from a woman aged 60-75 years in good health.

The V gene is TRBV5-1, the J gene TRBJ2-4; TRBD2 might be the D (5 bases). The last part of the DNA fits TRBJ2-7 better; the J call may be wrong. The CDR3 loop spans 14 amino acids. Germline CDR1 SGHRS, CDR2 YFSETQ. DNA of the CDR3: TGCGCCAGCAGCTGGGCGGCCGGGGTGAACGAGCAGTACTTC. As protein: CASSWAAGVNEQYF.

J is TRBJ2-3 and V is TRBV6-5; TRBD2 might be the D (6 bases). CDR3 length: 12 residues. V lost 8 bases and J lost 2, with 8 bases in between. Germline values: CDR1 MNHEY, CDR2 SVGAGI. The CDR3 reads CASGGFTDTQYF. DNA for the CDR3: TGTGCCAGCGGGGGGTTCACAGATACGCAGTATTTT.

This chain uses TRBV9 with TRBJ2-5; a possible D gene is TRBD2 (6 bases). The V end was cut by 3 bases, the J end by 11 bases, with 20 bases between. The CDR3 length is 14 residues. Germline V gene lookup returns CDR1 SGDLS and CDR2 YYNGEE. CDR3 DNA sequence: TGTGCCAGCAGCGCCAATATCGGGACTCGAGAGCAGTACTTC. Translation gives CASSANIGTREQYF.

The chain couples TRBV12-3 or TRBV12-4 to TRBJ2-3; tentatively, D is TRBD1 (5 bases). The V gene lost 6 bases and the J gene lost 4 bases, with 14 bases spanning the gap. The CDR3 consists of 14 residues. This CDR3 reads CASSQRQRADTQYF. As DNA, the CDR3 is TGTGCCAGCAGCCAAAGACAGAGAGCAGATACGCAGTATTTT.

The chain carries TRBV20-1 and TRBJ2-3; 10 bases are a match to TRBD2. This CDR3 has 15 residues. In germline, CDR1 is DFQATT, CDR2 SNEGSKA (reference sequence). With 5 bases clipped from V and 3 bases from J, the junction kept 8 bases outside the gene matches. The CDR3 loop reads CSARASGRVTDTQYF. The CDR3 DNA is TGCAGTGCTCGGGCTAGCGGGAGAGTGACAGATACGCAGTATTTT.

J is TRBJ2-1 and V is TRBV24-1, with 10 bases aligning to TRBD1. J was trimmed by 9 bases and V by 9 bases; bases with no gene match: 7. Per the germline V gene, CDR1 is KGHDR and CDR2 is SFDVKD. The CDR3 loop spans 13 amino acids. The CDR3 DNA reads TGTGCCACCGGGACAGGGGAGCGAGGTGAGCAGTTCTTC. It specifies CATGTGERGEQFF.

The chain recombines TRBV7-9 with TRBJ2-4, with unresolved D. The J call may be wrong; the DNA end is better matched by TRBJ2-7. This CDR3 has 13 residues. Germline loops: CDR1 SEHNR, CDR2 FQNEAQ (reference sequence). The CDR3 loop reads CASSLSLTYEQYF. The CDR3, as DNA: TGTGCCAGCAGCTTAAGTCTCACCTACGAGCAGTACTTC.

The CDR3 DNA reads TGTGCCAGCAGTCCACGTCCTAGCGGTTACTACAATGAGCAGTTCTTC. Protein product: CASSPRPSGYYNEQFF. The genes are TRBV3-1 and TRBJ2-1, with TRBD2 matching 7 bases. The trim removed 6 bases at V and 3 bases at J, leaving 11 bases unmatched. This CDR3 contains 16 residues. CDR1 and CDR2 (germline): LGHDT, YNNKEL (reference sequence).

V gene TRBV9 combines with J gene TRBJ2-1; 11 bases map to TRBD2. The CDR3 length is 17 residues. V trimming: 0 bases; J trimming: 6 bases; junction bases outside the gene matches: 8. Germline V CDR1 and CDR2: SGDLS, YYNGEE. The DNA for the CDR3 is TGTGCCAGCAGCGTAGGAATTAGCGGGGGGGCAATCAATGAGCAGTTCTTC. It yields the protein CASSVGISGGAINEQFF.

This clonotype showed up just a few times. The genes are TRBV6-5 and TRBJ1-2; D is undetermined. V shed 0 bases and J shed 4 bases, with 12 bases lying between them. Germline V CDR1 and CDR2: MNHEY, SVGAGI. The CDR3 is made up of 15 amino acids. Here the CDR3 DNA reads TGTGCCAGCAGTTACTCGAGGGATGTACTCTATGGCTACACCTTC. Residues: CASSYSRDVLYGYTF.

The chain recombines TRBV20-1 with TRBJ2-5; the D call may be TRBD1 or TRBD2 (5 bases each). The CDR3 covers 12 residues. Germline V gene sequence: CDR1 DFQATT, CDR2 SNEGSKA (reference sequence). Between the trimmed V and J ends, which lost 5 bases and 4 bases, there was a span of 11 bases. The CDR3 spells CSAQPGPETQYF. CDR3 DNA: TGCAGTGCTCAACCGGGACCAGAGACCCAGTACTTC.

This clonotype was detected ten times or more. The V and J genes are TRBV29-1 and TRBJ2-7; 12 bases map to TRBD2. Per the germline V gene, CDR1 is SQVTM and CDR2 is ANQGSEA. Trimming took 7 bases from V and 3 from J; bases not matched to a gene: 10. This CDR3 is built from 15 residues. The CDR3 reads CSGLNWTSGIYEQYF. The CDR3 coding sequence is TGCAGCGGCCTTAATTGGACTAGCGGGATCTACGAGCAGTACTTC.

V and J are TRBV7-2 and TRBJ2-5; D might be TRBD2 (5 bases). The CDR3 runs 15 residues. Trimming stripped 8 bases from V and 1 base from J, with 17 bases between. Germline V lookup: CDR1 SGHTA, CDR2 FQGNSA. This chain's CDR3 is CASGLFGNSQETQYF. DNA for the CDR3: TGTGCCAGCGGCCTATTCGGGAACAGCCAAGAGACCCAGTACTTC.

Remarks on this clonotype: Just one base apart from a much larger clone, this may be a read error. This sequence joins TRBV29-1 and TRBJ2-1; 7 bases line up with TRBD1. The J call may be wrong; the DNA end is better matched by TRBJ2-7. From germline, CDR1 is SQVTM and CDR2 ANQGSEA. The CDR3 has 14 amino acids. This chain's CDR3 is CSADRASSYNEQYF. The CDR3 coding sequence is TGCAGCGCTGACAGGGCCTCCTCCTACAATGAGCAGTACTTC.

The chain is built from TRBV18 and TRBJ2-7; D might be TRBD1 or TRBD2, each matching 5 bases. Germline values: CDR1 KGHSH, CDR2 LQKENI. V lost 6 bases to trimming and J lost 0 bases, with 12 bases between them. This CDR3 is built from 14 residues. The CDR3 sequence is CASSLGRNSYEQYF. The CDR3 region has the DNA TGTGCCAGCTCCTTGGGACGCAACTCCTACGAGCAGTACTTC.

The chain links TRBV20-1 to TRBJ2-1, with a possible D match to TRBD2 (5 bases). The CDR3 contains 14 residues. V lost 4 bases, J lost 5 bases, and 15 bases lay in between. Germline CDR1 and CDR2: DFQATT and SNEGSKA (reference sequence). The CDR3 nucleotides read TGCAGTGCTAACCAGGCGTCGGGGAACAATGAGCAGTTCTTC. Its protein is CSANQASGNNEQFF.

This clonotype was seen only a few times. The chain is built from TRBV9 and TRBJ2-7, with D possibly being TRBD1 or TRBD2 (5 bases each). V dropped 2 bases and J dropped 0 bases, with 12 bases sitting between them. CDR3 length: 15 residues. Germline CDR1 is SGDLS and CDR2 is YYNGEE. The CDR3 loop is CASSVTGTASYEQYF. The CDR3 nucleotides are TGTGCCAGCAGCGTGACCGGGACGGCCTCCTACGAGCAGTACTTC.

This clonotype occurred a few times. The J gene is TRBJ2-3, the V gene TRBV10-2; 8 bases match TRBD2. Germline lookup yields CDR1 WSHSY and CDR2 SAAADI. The ends lost 1 base at V and 4 bases at J; junction bases unmatched: 7. CDR3 length equals 16 residues. The CDR3 bases are TGCGCCAGCAGTGAGTTAGCGGGGAGCGGCCCAGATACGCAGTATTTT. Residues: CASSELAGSGPDTQYF.

This clonotype came up a few times. The J gene is TRBJ2-3, the V gene TRBV5-1; 10 nucleotides agree with TRBD1. Germline V CDR1 and CDR2: SGHRS, YFSETQ. Trimming at V came to 4 bases and at J to 1 base, leaving 3 bases not matched to a gene. CDR3 length equals 15 residues. The CDR3 spells CASSRQGAGTDTQYF. The CDR3 DNA follows: TGCGCCAGCAGCCGACAGGGGGCCGGCACAGATACGCAGTATTTT.